This T cell receptor beta chain was captured by sequencing in a study of blood T cell repertoires in COVID-19 (dated by TCRdb to 2020 to 2021). Regarding the research as a whole: Samples covering the acute and convalescent phases of COVID-19 were provided by collaborators in the United States, Italy and Spain. Where available, HLA class I and class II types were obtained from metadata supplied by the sample provider rather than from assay-based typing. The samples were drawn from two sources: the first 160 participants of the ongoing ImmuneRACE study, and over 950 subjects contributed by 6 global collaborators. The dataset comprised deeply sampled blood TCRbeta repertoires from subjects exposed to, actively infected with, or recovered from COVID-19. The repertoires were released in a freely available public database meant as a resource for research on the immune response to SARS-CoV-2. The material from the prospective study consisted of cDNA or gDNA derived from T cells, B-cell-depleted T cells, or PBMCs. Nearly every sample came with metadata listing a de-identified subject ID, COVID-19 status, age in years and sex. The investigation overall reported the following: The amount of clinical and demographic metadata varied by source and participant and was provided uncurated.

CDR1 and CDR2 are read off the germline V gene as MRHNA and SNTAGT. The CDR3 contains 15 residues, cysteine and phenylalanine counted. The retained sequence is limited to the CDR3, 45 bases, with the frame set at the first base. V and J lose 3 bases and 2 bases, and a span of 11 bases separates them. TCRbeta CDR3 regions were amplified from genomic DNA by means of the immunoSEQ Assay, a bias-controlled multiplex PCR. Processing in the source paper ran as follows. The number of nucleated cells in each sample was estimated from the amplification of reference gene primers within the assay. To quantify the absolute abundance of each unique TCRbeta CDR3 rearrangement, sequence reads were collapsed and filtered. Productive Simpson clonality was computed per sample as the square root of Simpson's diversity index over productive rearrangements. TCRdb mirrors the immuneACCESS table, restricted to in-frame sequences. Some clones are absent from its copies; in checked studies, under half trace to an unresolved V gene, and the reason for the others is unknown. D and trimming come from the DNA, and the V and J calls and clone size come from that table. The sample table holds 200,000 to 300,000 clones, of which about four fifths were seen once. The ten largest account for about 2% of the sample.

Another Seattle source contributed samples from volunteer blood donors who had recovered from COVID-19. Whole blood was collected in K2EDTA tubes by collaborating institutions according to the institutions' own protocols. For TCRbeta analysis, collaborators shipped samples in one of three forms: frozen whole blood, isolated PBMCs, or DNA extracted from either of those sample types. As concerns this clone: The specificity of this receptor is unknown. No base qualities exist here, and no much larger clone lies one base off it.

This sequence was found in a man aged 30 to 45 who had recovered from COVID-19. This receptor chain uses TRBV6-4 and TRBJ2-1; perhaps TRBD1 is the D gene, with 5 bases matching. The sample was peripheral blood. The bases read TGTGCCAGCAGTGAAAGGTTAGGGGCCTACAATGAGCAGTTCTTC. Translated, it reads CASSERLGAYNEQFF.